This T cell receptor beta chain stems from a study of control samples from healthy donors and cancer patients. The CDR3 totals 16 residues. V was pared by 0 bases and J by 0 bases, with 9 bases between. Germline V gene sequence: CDR1 SGHRS, CDR2 YFSETQ. The repertoire was sequenced with immunoSEQ multiplex PCR; TCRdb's copy has only in-frame clones and lacks some. The sample includes about 100,000 clones, more than 75% of them seen just once. The rearrangement joins TRBV5-1 to TRBJ2-2; TRBD2 might be the D (6 bases). This TCR was recovered from a woman aged 45 to 65 in good health. Sequencing was performed on blood. Written as DNA, the CDR3 is TGCGCCAGCAGCTTGGGCGGAGGGGCGAACACCGGGGAGCTGTTTTTT. It codes for CASSLGGGANTGELFF. The entire variable domain, with the rest obtained from reference TRBV5-1 and TRBJ2-2, is as follows: KAGVTQTPRYLIKTRGQQVTLSCSPISGHRSVSWYQQTPGQGLQFLFEYFSETQRNKGNFPGRFSGRQFSNSRSEMNVSTLELGDSALYLCASSLGGGANTGELFFGEGSRLTVL.